This T cell receptor (beta chain) originates from a study of graft-versus-host responses after intestinal transplantation. A remark on this clone: Its antigen remains unknown. Other DNA sequences in the sample encode the same CDR3.

Sequencing was performed with immunoSEQ multiplex PCR; in TCRdb, only in-frame clones are kept and a portion is missing. The sample includes some 110,000 clones, 90% to 95% of them seen just once. Study-level points and caveats: In recipient marrow, GvH clones were found, and some appeared first in ileum or blood.

The CDR3 length is 12 residues. The germline V and J ends were trimmed by 2 bases and 4 bases, with 5 bases remaining between them. Germline V gene data show CDR1 as LNHDA and CDR2 as SQIVND (reference sequence). The sequence was obtained from a human donor who was the organ donor for an intestinal transplant. Here the sequenced sample was unstimulated CD4+ T cells sorted from spleen or lymph node cells, taken before transplant. The J gene is TRBJ2-5, the V gene TRBV19; D call uncertain. The CDR3 sequence: CASSIQGETQYF. CDR3 sequence (DNA): TGTGCCAGTAGTATACAAGGAGAGACCCAGTACTTC. The whole variable domain, filled in from reference TRBV19 and TRBJ2-5, reads DGGITQSPKYLFRKEGQNVTLSCEQNLNHDAMYWYRQDPGQGLRLIYYSQIVNDFQKGDIAEGYSVSREKKESFPLTVTSAQKNPTAFYLCASSIQGETQYFGPGTRLLVL.